One and the same sample provided the 21 T cell receptor beta chains below, sequenced in a study of cytomegalovirus exposure and HLA in healthy donors. The PCR ran on 60 Vbeta and 13 Jbeta primers. The method was immunoSEQ multiplex PCR; TCRdb's version includes in-frame clones alone and lacks a portion of them. The sample holds about 110,000 clones, approximately 76% seen once. Input material: PBMCs. The receptors derive from a woman aged 50 to 65 in good health and CMV-seropositive.

This clone appeared a single time. The rearrangement links TRBV7-9 to TRBJ2-1; D perhaps matches TRBD2 (7 bases). The CDR3 length is 15 residues. The germline V gene encodes CDR1 SEHNR and CDR2 FQNEAQ (reference sequence). Trimming shortened V by 6 bases and J by 4 bases, and 16 bases separated the two germline ends. The CDR3 sequence is CASRGPRGPYNEQFF. As DNA, the CDR3 is TGTGCCAGCAGAGGCCCGCGGGGGCCTTACAATGAGCAGTTCTTC. Based on the CDR3 plus reference TRBV7-9 and TRBJ2-1, the full variable domain is DTGVSQNPRHKITKRGQNVTFRCDPISEHNRLYWYRQTLGQGPEFLTYFQNEAQLEKSRLLSDRFSAERPKGSFSTLEIQRTEQGDSAMYLCASRGPRGPYNEQFFGPGTRLTVL.

The V gene is TRBV4-3, the J gene TRBJ2-1, with D unclear. CDR1 and CDR2 from the germline V gene are LGHNA and YSLEER. V shed 0 bases and J shed 10 bases, with 10 bases lying between them. The CDR3 length is 13 residues. As DNA, the CDR3 is TGCGCCAGCAGCCAAGAGAGACTTCTGGAGCAGTTCTTC. Protein: CASSQERLLEQFF.

The chain links TRBV11-3 to TRBJ2-3; no definite D call. Germline loops: CDR1 SGHNT, CDR2 YENEEA. The CDR3 is 13 residues long. The V end lost 5 bases, the J end lost 1 base, and 7 bases lay between the germline ends. Here the CDR3 DNA reads TGTGCCAGCAGCCCCCCCGGCACAGATACGCAGTATTTT. It encodes CASSPPGTDTQYF.

The chain recombines TRBV4-1 with TRBJ2-6; D not certain. The CDR3 has 16 residues. The germline V gene has CDR1 MGHRA and CDR2 YSYEKL. V gave up 1 base and J gave up 0 bases, with 7 bases separating them. The CDR3 is CASSQVARSGANVLTF. The CDR3 DNA reads TGCGCCAGCAGCCAAGTTGCGCGCTCTGGGGCCAACGTCCTGACTTTC.

The chain couples TRBV2 to TRBJ1-1; 11 bases agree with TRBD1. The CDR3 is 15 residues long. The germline V gene encodes CDR1 SNHLY and CDR2 FYNNEI. With 8 bases clipped from V and 1 base from J, the junction kept 6 bases outside the gene matches. The CDR3 DNA is TGTGCCAGCCCCTGGACAGGGGGCGCGAACACTGAAGCTTTCTTT. It specifies CASPWTGGANTEAFF.

This clone was seen just once. The V call is TRBV7-6, the J call TRBJ2-7; TRBD2 is a possible D gene (6 bases). Per the germline V gene, CDR1 is SGHVS and CDR2 is FNYEAQ. There are 18 residues in the CDR3. The V end lost 4 bases, the J end lost 7 bases, and 29 bases lay between the germline ends. CDR3: CASSSSPLAAGLLVEQYF. DNA for the CDR3: TGTGCCAGCAGCTCGTCCCCCTTAGCGGCGGGCCTTCTTGTGGAGCAGTACTTC.

This clone was observed a few times. The gene calls are TRBV6-1 and TRBJ2-7; tentative D call: TRBD1 (6 bases). Trimming took off 5 bases at V and 5 bases at J, with 16 bases between the two ends. The CDR3 is made up of 14 amino acids. In germline, CDR1 is MNHNS, CDR2 SASEGT. The CDR3 is CASSSGMGANEQYF. The CDR3 bases are TGTGCCAGCAGTTCCGGGATGGGGGCAAACGAGCAGTACTTC.

The gene calls are TRBV2 and TRBJ1-5, with a weak D call TRBD1 (5 bases). Trimming stripped 1 base from V and 7 bases from J, with 11 bases between. The CDR3 sequence is 14 residues long. Germline V gene data show CDR1 as SNHLY and CDR2 as FYNNEI. CDR3 DNA: TGTGCCAGCAGTGAAGGCTTAGGGGTCCAGCCCCAGCATTTT. It yields the protein CASSEGLGVQPQHF.

The chain links TRBV4-3 to TRBJ2-7, with 10 positions matching TRBD1. V was clipped by 0 bases and J by 6 bases; unmatched bases: 5. From germline, CDR1 is LGHNA and CDR2 YSLEER. The CDR3 totals 15 residues. The CDR3 spells CASSQDPRTGGEQYF. CDR3 sequence (DNA): TGCGCCAGCAGCCAAGATCCGAGGACAGGGGGCGAGCAGTACTTC.

The rearrangement joins TRBV7-3 to TRBJ2-1; 8 bases map to TRBD2. The germline CDR1 and CDR2 sequences are SGHTA and FQGTGA. The CDR3 consists of 16 residues. The ends lost 5 bases at V and 3 bases at J; junction bases unmatched: 9. CDR3 DNA: TGTGCCAGCAGCCCAAGCGGGGGTAAGGTCTACAATGAGCAGTTCTTC. This codes for CASSPSGGKVYNEQFF.

Comments on this clone: Additional DNA sequences in this sample encode the identical CDR3. The chain couples TRBV4-3 to TRBJ2-7; D is undetermined. V lost 0 bases to trimming and J lost 3 bases, with 6 bases between them. The CDR3 runs to 13 residues. Germline-derived CDR1 and CDR2 are LGHNA and YSLEER. CDR3 protein: CASSQDRGYEQYF. The CDR3 DNA follows: TGCGCCAGCAGCCAAGATCGCGGCTACGAGCAGTACTTC.

The chain uses TRBV5-1 and TRBJ2-5; D possibly corresponds to TRBD2 (6 bases). This CDR3 is built from 16 residues. Germline V gene data show CDR1 as SGHRS and CDR2 as YFSETQ. Trimming removed 4 bases from V and 2 bases from J, with 18 bases in between. For the CDR3, the DNA is TGCGCCAGCAGCCGGGGACCGGGACTGGGGCAAGAGACCCAGTACTTC. This codes for CASSRGPGLGQETQYF.

The CDR3 is CASSLSRGLETQYF. CDR3 nucleotides: TGTGCCAGCAGTCTCTCCAGGGGGCTTGAGACCCAGTACTTC. The chain uses TRBV2 and TRBJ2-5, with 8 positions matching TRBD1. This CDR3 is built from 14 residues. J lost 5 bases, V lost 5 bases, and 7 bases had no gene match. Germline V lookup: CDR1 SNHLY, CDR2 FYNNEI. The full variable domain, in which reference TRBV2 and TRBJ2-5 provide the parts outside the CDR3, is EPEVTQTPSHQVTQMGQEVILRCVPISNHLYFYWYRQILGQKVEFLVSFYNNEISEKSEIFDDQFSVERPDGSNFTLKIRSTKLEDSAMYFCASSLSRGLETQYFGPGTRLLVL.

Only a few counts were recorded for this clone. This CDR3 is also generated by other DNA sequences in the sample. The chain couples TRBV6-1 to TRBJ2-3; D gene unclear. Trimming cost V 3 bases and J 3 bases, with 7 bases left between them. The germline V gene encodes CDR1 MNHNS and CDR2 SASEGT. CDR3 length: 13 residues. CDR3 region: CASSDPGTDTQYF. CDR3 in DNA: TGTGCCAGCAGTGACCCAGGAACAGATACGCAGTATTTT.

This sequence joins TRBV6-5 and TRBJ1-2, with D possibly matching TRBD1 (6 bases). CDR3 length equals 13 residues. The V gene lost 2 bases and the J gene lost 8 bases, with 12 bases spanning the gap. CDR1 is MNHEY and CDR2 is SVGAGI in the germline V gene. The CDR3 spells CASSYPGGAGYTF. The CDR3 coding sequence is TGTGCCAGCAGTTACCCCGGGGGGGCCGGCTACACCTTC.

Only one count was recorded for this clone. This chain links TRBV13 with TRBJ1-4; D not certain. Germline lookup yields CDR1 PRHDT and CDR2 FYEKMQ (reference sequence). Trimming cost V 3 bases and J 0 bases, with 8 bases left between them. The CDR3 has 15 amino acids. The CDR3 spells CASSLRAPTNEKLFF. In nucleotides, the CDR3 is TGTGCCAGCAGCTTGAGGGCCCCAACTAATGAAAAACTGTTTTTT.

This sequence joins TRBV5-1 and TRBJ2-3; TRBD2 might be the D (5 bases). This CDR3 is built from 15 residues. Germline V gene sequence: CDR1 SGHRS, CDR2 YFSETQ. V shed 0 bases and J shed 7 bases, with 15 bases lying between them. For the CDR3, the DNA is TGCGCCAGCAGCTTGGAAGATTCGGGGAGTCATACGCAGTATTTT. Protein: CASSLEDSGSHTQYF.

The V call is TRBV25-1, the J call TRBJ2-2; 11 bases line up with TRBD2. The germline gives CDR1 MGHDK, CDR2 SYGVNS. The ends lost 2 bases at V and 0 bases at J; junction bases unmatched: 5. This CDR3 contains 18 residues. The CDR3 DNA is TGTGCCAGCAGTGAAGGGCTAGCGGGGGGCCCGAACACCGGGGAGCTGTTTTTT. Protein sequence: CASSEGLAGGPNTGELFF.

The chain recombines TRBV2 with TRBJ2-1; 9 bases are a match to TRBD1. CDR3 size: 16 residues. After removal of 5 bases from V and 4 bases from J, the junction contained 9 bases not matched to a gene. The germline V gene encodes CDR1 SNHLY and CDR2 FYNNEI. DNA of the CDR3: TGTGCCAGCAGTCCCCCGGGACAGGGACCTTACAATGAGCAGTTCTTC. As protein: CASSPPGQGPYNEQFF.

This clone has only one observation. The chain uses TRBV5-1 and TRBJ2-3, with D possibly TRBD1 on 6 matching bases. CDR3 size: 15 residues. Germline V lookup: CDR1 SGHRS, CDR2 YFSETQ. Between the trimmed V and J ends, which lost 4 bases and 3 bases, there was a span of 15 bases. The CDR3 DNA is TGCGCCAGCAGCCAGGGGTTAGGGCTTACAGATACGCAGTATTTT. This encodes CASSQGLGLTDTQYF.

The CDR3 region is CASSLWTSGSGDEQFF. CDR3 DNA: TGTGCCAGCAGCTTGTGGACTAGCGGGAGTGGGGATGAGCAGTTCTTC. The gene calls are TRBV11-3 and TRBJ2-1; 13 nucleotides align to TRBD2. This CDR3 region has 16 residues. In germline, CDR1 is SGHNT, CDR2 YENEEA. J gave up 8 bases and V 3 bases, and 7 bases lay outside the gene matches.